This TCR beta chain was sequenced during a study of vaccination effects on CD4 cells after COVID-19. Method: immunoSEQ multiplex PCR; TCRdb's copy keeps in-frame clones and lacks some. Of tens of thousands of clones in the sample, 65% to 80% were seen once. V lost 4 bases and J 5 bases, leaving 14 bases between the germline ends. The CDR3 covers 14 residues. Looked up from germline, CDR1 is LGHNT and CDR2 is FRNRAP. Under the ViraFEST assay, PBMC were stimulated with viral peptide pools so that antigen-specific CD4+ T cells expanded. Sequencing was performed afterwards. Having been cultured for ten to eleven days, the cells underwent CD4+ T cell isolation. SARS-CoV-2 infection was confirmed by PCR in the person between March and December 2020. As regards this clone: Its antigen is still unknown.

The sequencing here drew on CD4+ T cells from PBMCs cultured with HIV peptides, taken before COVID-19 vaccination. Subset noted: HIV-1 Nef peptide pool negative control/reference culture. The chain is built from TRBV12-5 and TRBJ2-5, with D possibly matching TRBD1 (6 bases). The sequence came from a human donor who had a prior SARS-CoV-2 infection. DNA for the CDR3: TGTGCTAGTGGTTCGACAGGCAAAGGGGAGACCCAGTACTTC. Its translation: CASGSTGKGETQYF.